This T cell receptor (beta chain) is drawn from a study of blood T cell repertoires in COVID-19. The CDR3 is 18 amino acids. Methods used by the authors: Nucleated cell counts were estimated from reference gene primer amplification. Using immunoSEQ multiplex PCR, the repertoire was profiled, and TCRdb retains in-frame clones only, with some absent. D and trimming were read from the DNA, whereas the V and J calls and clone size are those reported in that table. The table lists tens of thousands of clones, more than 75% of them singletons. The sequencing sample was made of peripheral blood. The chain is built from TRBV1 and TRBJ2-5; the table's D call of TRBD2 was not tested on the DNA. TRBV1 is flagged as a pseudogene. This TCR was recovered from an older man with acute or convalescent COVID-19. The chain's CDR3 is CTSSQESEERGNTETQYF. The CDR3 bases are TGCACCAGCAGCCAAGAAAGTGAGGAGCGGGGGAACACCGAGACCCAGTACTTC.